Shown below are 17 T cell receptor beta chains from a single sample sequenced in a study of blood T cell repertoires in COVID-19. Assay: immunoSEQ multiplex PCR; the TCRdb copy retains only in-frame clones and omits some. The repertoire includes about 14,000 clones, 90% of them detected once, and less than 25% sits in the top ten. The sample taken for sequencing was peripheral blood. The receptors shown here come from a human donor with active COVID-19. The donor label of this sample is uncertain.

This clone has a single count. This chain joins TRBV5-5 and TRBJ2-1, with 10 bases lining up with TRBD2. This CDR3 has 16 amino acids. Germline V CDR1 and CDR2: SGHKS, YYEKEE (reference sequence). J lost 2 bases, V lost 4 bases, and 6 bases had no gene match. CDR3 in amino acids: CASSGGLAMAYNEQFF. CDR3 sequence (DNA): TGTGCCAGCAGCGGGGGACTAGCGATGGCCTACAATGAGCAGTTCTTC.

The rearrangement joins TRBV5-1 to TRBJ2-5; 13 bases are a match to TRBD2. This CDR3 spans 16 amino acids. The V segment lost 4 bases and the J segment 1 base; nucleotides outside the gene matches: 4. Per the germline V gene, CDR1 is SGHRS and CDR2 is YFSETQ. Here the CDR3 reads CASSRTSGGLQETQYF. In DNA, the CDR3 is TGCGCCAGCAGCCGGACTAGCGGGGGCCTCCAAGAGACCCAGTACTTC.

This CDR3 reads CASSYPTGALRNEKLFF. The CDR3 DNA sequence: TGTGCCAGCAGTTACCCTACGGGTGCTTTAAGAAATGAAAAACTGTTTTTT. The chain is built from TRBV6-2 or TRBV6-3 and TRBJ1-4; D unresolved. Per germline, CDR1 MNHEY and CDR2 SVGEGT. Trimming took off 2 bases at V and 5 bases at J, with 18 bases between the two ends. There are 17 residues in the CDR3.

V gene TRBV6-7 combines with J gene TRBJ1-5; TRBD1 is a possible D gene (6 bases). TRBV6-7 has ORF status, its function being uncertain. The CDR3 has 16 amino acids. Trimming stripped 0 bases from V and 6 bases from J, with 15 bases between. CDR3 region: CASSYSGQGFTQPQHF. The DNA for the CDR3 is TGTGCCAGCAGTTACTCTGGGCAGGGGTTTACTCAGCCCCAGCATTTT.

This chain connects TRBV11-1 to TRBJ1-1; unclear D gene. V lost 2 bases, J lost 1 base, and 8 bases lay in between. Germline-derived CDR1 and CDR2 are SGHAT and FQDESV (reference sequence). This CDR3 has 14 amino acids. The CDR3 here is CASSLYGQNTEAFF. As DNA, the CDR3 is TGTGCCAGCAGCTTATATGGGCAGAACACTGAAGCTTTCTTT.

In DNA, the CDR3 is TGTGCCAGCAGCTTAGACGGATTTGGCGGAGATACGCAGTATTTT. Its protein is CASSLDGFGGDTQYF. This chain links TRBV5-6 with TRBJ2-3; D unclear. The CDR3 has 15 residues. Germline CDR1 reads SGHDT; CDR2 reads YYEEEE. V shed 2 bases and J shed 5 bases, with 15 bases lying between them.

The V call is TRBV6-5, the J call TRBJ1-2, with 11 bases aligning to TRBD1. Germline CDR1 MNHEY, CDR2 SVGAGI. V trimming: 2 bases; J trimming: 6 bases; junction bases outside the gene matches: 5. This CDR3 region has 15 residues. This chain's CDR3 is CASSYRTGGANGYTF. CDR3 coding DNA: TGTGCCAGCAGTTACAGGACAGGGGGCGCGAATGGCTACACCTTC.

CDR3 sequence (DNA): TGTGCCAGCAGCCAAGGAGGGGGGAACACTGAAGCTTTCTTT. Residues: CASSQGGGNTEAFF. This chain connects TRBV3-1 (or the pseudogene TRBV3-2) to TRBJ1-1, with a tentative D call TRBD1 (6 bases). V shed 1 base and J shed 1 base, with 7 bases lying between them. The CDR3 is made up of 14 amino acids. Germline V gene data show CDR1 as LGHDT and CDR2 as YNNKEL (reference sequence).

The chain joins TRBV2 to TRBJ2-3; a possible D gene is TRBD1 (6 bases). The CDR3 totals 15 residues. CDR1 is SNHLY and CDR2 is FYNNEI in the germline V gene. V was cut by 6 bases and J by 0 bases, with 13 bases left in between. In DNA, the CDR3 is TGTGCCAGCAGCCCAGGGGCACATAGCACAGATACGCAGTATTTT. Protein: CASSPGAHSTDTQYF.

The V call is TRBV4-2, the J call TRBJ2-2, with a possible D match to TRBD2 (6 bases). Germline loops: CDR1 LGHNA, CDR2 YNFKEQ. Between the trimmed V and J ends, which lost 4 bases and 7 bases, there was a span of 16 bases. The CDR3 contains 15 residues. The CDR3 region has the DNA TGTGCCAGCAGCCCCCGCTCGGGGGAGGTCGGGGAGCTGTTTTTT. Protein: CASSPRSGEVGELFF.

This clone occurred a few times. The gene calls are TRBV3-1 (or the pseudogene TRBV3-2) and TRBJ2-5, with TRBD2 matching 14 bases. Germline loops: CDR1 LGHDT, CDR2 YNNKEL (reference sequence). There are 21 residues in the CDR3. The ends lost 0 bases at V and 4 bases at J; junction bases unmatched: 16. The CDR3 region is CASSQDLLRLAGGPDRETQYF. The CDR3 bases are TGTGCCAGCAGCCAAGATCTTCTTCGACTAGCGGGGGGGCCAGACCGAGAGACCCAGTACTTC.

The genes are TRBV2 and TRBJ2-7, with D perhaps matching TRBD1 (6 bases). The CDR3 runs to 14 residues. V lost 5 bases and J lost 3, with 14 bases in between. The germline gives CDR1 SNHLY, CDR2 FYNNEI. Here the CDR3 DNA reads TGTGCCAGCAGTCTAGAACAGGGACGCTACGAGCAGTACTTC. This encodes CASSLEQGRYEQYF.

The chain employs TRBV7-8 and TRBJ2-7; D possibly corresponds to TRBD2 (5 bases). This CDR3 spans 13 amino acids. With 3 bases removed from V and 0 bases from J, the gap between germline ends came to 6 bases. The germline V gene encodes CDR1 SGHVS and CDR2 FQNEAQ. CDR3 protein: CASSLTNSYEQYF. The DNA of the CDR3 is TGTGCCAGCAGCTTGACTAACTCCTACGAGCAGTACTTC. The variable domain in full, with the rest retrieved from reference TRBV7-8 and TRBJ2-7, is GAGVSQSPRYKVAKRGQDVALRCDPISGHVSLFWYQQALGQGPEFLTYFQNEAQLDKSGLPSDRFFAERPEGSVSTLKIQRTQQEDSAVYLCASSLTNSYEQYFGPGTRLTVT.

V gene TRBV27 combines with J gene TRBJ2-2, with a tentative D call TRBD2 (6 bases). V was clipped by 5 bases and J by 5 bases, with 24 bases between them. There are 18 residues in the CDR3. The germline CDR1 and CDR2 sequences are MNHEY and SMNVEV (reference sequence). The CDR3, as DNA: TGTGCCAGCAGTCCGCCCGACGTAGCGGAGGGCGTGACCGGGGAGCTGTTTTTT. Protein: CASSPPDVAEGVTGELFF.

The rearrangement joins TRBV24-1 to TRBJ2-5; D is unclear. V dropped 3 bases and J dropped 5 bases, with 9 bases sitting between them. Germline CDR1 KGHDR, CDR2 SFDVKD. The CDR3 runs 13 residues. CDR3 loop: CATSDIAVETQYF. The CDR3 DNA is TGTGCCACCAGTGATATTGCGGTTGAGACCCAGTACTTC.

This clone was counted once. Other DNA sequences within the sample encode an identical CDR3. The chain is built from TRBV5-1 and TRBJ2-7; TRBD2 aligns across 9 bases. Germline loops: CDR1 SGHRS, CDR2 YFSETQ. CDR3 length equals 15 residues. Trimming cost V 0 bases and J 5 bases; bases outside gene matches: 6. CDR3 DNA sequence: TGCGCCAGCAGCTTGGGGCGCGGGGGGGCCGACGAGCAGTACTTC. Protein: CASSLGRGGADEQYF.

This clone was counted between two and nine times. The chain links TRBV6-1 to TRBJ1-2; D is perhaps TRBD1 (5 bases). The V and J ends lost 2 bases and 7 bases respectively, with 14 bases between them. Per germline, CDR1 MNHNS and CDR2 SASEGT. The CDR3 is 14 residues long. Here the CDR3 DNA reads TGTGCCAGCAGTGAACGGGGGGTCCTATCTGGCTACACCTTC. Translated, it gives CASSERGVLSGYTF.